This TCR beta chain was found in a study of identical twins. Study findings and constraints: Cross-sectional statistics underpinned the conclusions; the same donors were not followed.

Template switching added a universal primer site; cDNA carried unique molecular identifiers. TCRdb re-called the 5' RACE reads with MiXCR, one entry per CDR3 protein. There are about 520,000 distinct CDR3 sequences in the sample; around 20% occur only once, and 0.8% to 1% lies in the top ten. About this clonotype itself: Its cognate antigen is unknown.

The V and J ends lost 4 bases and 0 bases respectively, with 5 bases between them. This CDR3 has 13 residues. These same records also appear under a second study, on T cells expressing NK-cell markers. That work adds: The TCR beta repertoires were obtained from sorted CD3+CD56+NKG2C+, CD3+CD56+NKG2C- and CD3+CD56-NKG2C+ T cells.

The clonotype was recovered from a woman aged 18-29 years in good health. The chain recombines TRBV12-3 or TRBV12-4 with TRBJ2-3; D remains ambiguous. Sequenced input: CD4+ T cells sorted from blood. The CDR3 nucleotides read TGTGCCAGCAGTTATGACAGCACAGATACGCAGTATTTT. It yields the protein CASSYDSTDTQYF.